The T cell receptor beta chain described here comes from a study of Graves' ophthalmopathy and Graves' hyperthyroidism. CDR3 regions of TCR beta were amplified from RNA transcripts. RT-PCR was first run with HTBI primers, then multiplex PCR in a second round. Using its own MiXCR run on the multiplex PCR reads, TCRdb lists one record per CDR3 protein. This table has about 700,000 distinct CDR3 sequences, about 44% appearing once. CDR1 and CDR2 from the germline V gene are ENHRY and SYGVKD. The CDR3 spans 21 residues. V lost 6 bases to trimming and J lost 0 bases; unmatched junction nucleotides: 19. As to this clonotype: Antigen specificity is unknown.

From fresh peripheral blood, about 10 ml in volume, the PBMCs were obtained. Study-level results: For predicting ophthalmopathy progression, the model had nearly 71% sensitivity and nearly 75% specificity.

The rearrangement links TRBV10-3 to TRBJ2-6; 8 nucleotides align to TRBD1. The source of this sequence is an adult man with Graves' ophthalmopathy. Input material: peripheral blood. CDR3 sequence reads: CAIRQQGGAPAYGSGANVLTF. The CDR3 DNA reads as TGTGCCATCAGACAACAGGGGGGTGCGCCTGCCTATGGCTCTGGGGCCAACGTCCTGACTTTC.